Listed here are 8 T cell receptor beta chains from one sample, sequenced in a study of T cells after yellow fever vaccination. Each CDR3 protein is one row after TCRdb ran MiXCR on the 5' RACE reads. The sample records roughly 350,000 distinct CDR3 sequences, 4.1% being singletons. Sequencing used PBMCs, obtained 5 days after the yellow fever booster vaccination. These TCRs come from a young man who received the YFV17D yellow fever vaccine.

The chain combines TRBV21-1 with TRBJ2-3; TRBD2 is taken as the D call from the table, unchecked against the DNA. TRBV21-1 is noted as a pseudogene. This CDR3 region has 22 residues. This CDR3 is CASSKARVGLAGDLPLTDTQYF. In DNA form, the CDR3 reads TGTGCCAGCAGCAAAGCGCGGGTGGGGCTAGCGGGGGACCTCCCCCTCACAGATACGCAGTATTTT.

In its sample, this clonotype was seen many times. This chain uses TRBV7-9 with TRBJ2-1; D could derive from TRBD1 or TRBD2 (5 bases each). CDR1 is SEHNR and CDR2 is FQNEAQ in the germline V gene (reference sequence). V was pared by 1 base and J by 7 bases, with 11 bases between. This CDR3 spans 14 amino acids. The CDR3 loop reads CASSLVGVVNEQFF. The DNA for the CDR3 is TGTGCCAGCAGCTTAGTGGGGGTAGTGAATGAGCAGTTCTTC.

This clonotype was seen many times. The chain uses TRBV27 and TRBJ2-7; no clear D. The CDR3 has 13 amino acids. The V gene lost 6 bases and the J gene lost 0 bases, with 9 bases spanning the gap. The germline V gene has CDR1 MNHEY and CDR2 SMNVEV (reference sequence). The CDR3 coding sequence is TGTGCCAGCAGCCTAGGGCCCTCCTACGAGCAGTACTTC. The encoded protein is CASSLGPSYEQYF.

This clonotype appeared a few times. The chain recombines TRBV6-4 with TRBJ2-3, with 10 bases fitting TRBD1. Trimming took 2 bases from V and 2 from J; bases not matched to a gene: 4. Germline V CDR1 and CDR2: MRHNA, SNTAGT. The CDR3 is 16 amino acids. The CDR3 sequence: CASSDLDRGNTDTQYF. The CDR3 DNA reads TGTGCCAGCAGTGACCTGGACAGGGGGAACACAGATACGCAGTATTTT.

The chain links TRBV6-5 to TRBJ2-1; TRBD2 matches at 13 bases. This CDR3 spans 15 amino acids. From germline, CDR1 is MNHEY and CDR2 SVGAGI. J lost 4 bases, V lost 6 bases, and 3 bases had no gene match. The DNA of the CDR3 is TGTGCCAGCAGGAGACTAGCGGGGGGTTACAATGAGCAGTTCTTC. Protein sequence: CASRRLAGGYNEQFF.

The chain joins TRBV20-1 to TRBJ2-2, with 10 bases matching TRBD1. V lost 5 bases, J lost 4 bases, and 4 bases stayed unmatched. This CDR3 has 14 residues. Germline V gives CDR1 DFQATT, CDR2 SNEGSKA (reference sequence). CDR3 protein: CSASGTGVTGELFF. The CDR3 nucleotides read TGCAGTGCTTCCGGGACAGGGGTCACCGGGGAGCTGTTTTTT.

The V and J genes are TRBV4-2 and TRBJ2-5; 9 nucleotides agree with TRBD1. The CDR3 has 16 residues. V dropped 0 bases and J dropped 5; count of bases not matched to a gene: 7. Germline V CDR1 and CDR2: LGHNA, YNFKEQ. The CDR3, as DNA: TGTGCCAGCAGCCAAGATCCCAACAGGGGGCGGGAGACCCAGTACTTC. Translation gives CASSQDPNRGRETQYF.

The sample holds many counts of this clonotype. The rearrangement links TRBV4-3 to TRBJ2-1, with a possible D match to TRBD1 (6 bases). V shed 0 bases and J shed 6 bases, with 15 bases lying between them. Germline V lookup: CDR1 LGHNA, CDR2 YSLEER. The CDR3 spans 16 residues. The DNA for the CDR3 is TGCGCCAGCAGCCAAGAGGGGGTAGCCAGGGGCAATGAGCAGTTCTTC. This gives the protein CASSQEGVARGNEQFF.